This T cell receptor (beta chain) comes out of a study of blood T cell repertoires in COVID-19. Whole-study context: PBMCs, B-cell-depleted T cells, or T cells were the source of the cDNA or gDNA that made up the material.

The CDR3 consists of 12 residues. Germline V gene sequence: CDR1 SGHAT, CDR2 FQDESV (reference sequence). The V end was cut by 5 bases, the J end by 4 bases, with 7 bases between. Per the study methods: The authors estimated nucleated cell counts from reference gene primer amplification. Here immunoSEQ multiplex PCR was the method, and the copy in TCRdb shows in-frame clones only, minus some. V and J calls plus clone size are reproduced from that table; the DNA served to infer D and trimming. The table records some 120,000 clones, about four fifths of them present only once. In Cohort 3, a recovered donor had either two negative PCRs, clearance, or symptom resolution.

This rearrangement joins TRBV11-1 to TRBJ2-3; maybe TRBD2 (5 bases). The specimen was PBMCs or T cells enriched from blood (not recorded which). This clonotype originated in a man aged 30 to 45 who had recovered from COVID-19. CDR3 DNA: TGTGCCAGCAGCGTGGGAGCAGATACGCAGTATTTT. Its protein product is CASSVGADTQYF.